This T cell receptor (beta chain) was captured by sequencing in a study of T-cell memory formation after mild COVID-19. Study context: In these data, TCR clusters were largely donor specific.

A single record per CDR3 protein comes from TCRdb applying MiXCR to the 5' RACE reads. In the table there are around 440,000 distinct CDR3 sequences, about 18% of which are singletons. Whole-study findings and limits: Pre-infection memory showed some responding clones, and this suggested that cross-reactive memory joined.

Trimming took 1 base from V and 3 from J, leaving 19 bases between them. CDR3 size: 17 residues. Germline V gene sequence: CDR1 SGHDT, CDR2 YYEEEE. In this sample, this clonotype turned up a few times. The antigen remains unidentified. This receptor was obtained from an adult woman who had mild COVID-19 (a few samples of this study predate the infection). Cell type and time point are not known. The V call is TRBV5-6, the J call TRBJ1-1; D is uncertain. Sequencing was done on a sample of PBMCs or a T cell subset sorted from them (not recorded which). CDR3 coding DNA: TGTGCCAGCAGCTTGAAAATAGGACCCGGTCAGGACACTGAAGCTTTCTTT. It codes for CASSLKIGPGQDTEAFF.